This T cell receptor beta chain was recovered during a study of CD8+CD57+ T cells in acquired aplastic anemia. The study, taken as a whole, reports: Roughly 29 was the count of CD8+ CDR3 sequences that patients shared with controls. Any difference that existed in CD8+ Simpson's diversity between patients and controls was not significant.

Genomic DNA constituted the template upon which TCR beta VDJ and CDR3 profiling was performed. Using its own MiXCR run on the reads, TCRdb lists one record per CDR3 protein. The sample lists roughly 58,000 distinct CDR3 sequences, roughly 58% occurring once. This clonotype was found many times. Its target is unknown. The CDR3 is made up of 13 amino acids. The trim removed 2 bases at V and 6 bases at J, leaving 2 bases unmatched. Germline loops: CDR1 SGHTA, CDR2 FQGNSA. The sample taken for sequencing was sorted CD4+, CD8+, or CD8+CD57+ T cells (not recorded which) from PBMCs. This chain links TRBV7-2 with TRBJ2-3; 7 nucleotides align to TRBD2. This receptor was obtained from a human donor in good health, serving as a control. CDR3 region: CASSLTSDDTQYF. Written as DNA, the CDR3 is TGTGCCAGCAGCTTAACTAGCGACGATACGCAGTATTTT.